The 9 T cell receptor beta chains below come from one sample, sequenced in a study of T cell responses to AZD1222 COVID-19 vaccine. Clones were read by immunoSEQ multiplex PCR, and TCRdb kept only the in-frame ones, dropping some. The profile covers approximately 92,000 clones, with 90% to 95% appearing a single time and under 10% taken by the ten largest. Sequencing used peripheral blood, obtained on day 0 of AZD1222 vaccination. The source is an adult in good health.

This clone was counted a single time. The CDR3 loop is CASSNRGDYGYTF. The DNA of the CDR3 is TGCGCCAGCAGCAACAGGGGAGACTATGGCTACACCTTC. The chain recombines TRBV5-1 with TRBJ1-2, with TRBD1 matching 7 bases. V shed 4 bases and J 3 bases; nucleotides not matched to a gene: 3. The germline V gene encodes CDR1 SGHRS and CDR2 YFSETQ. The CDR3 covers 13 residues.

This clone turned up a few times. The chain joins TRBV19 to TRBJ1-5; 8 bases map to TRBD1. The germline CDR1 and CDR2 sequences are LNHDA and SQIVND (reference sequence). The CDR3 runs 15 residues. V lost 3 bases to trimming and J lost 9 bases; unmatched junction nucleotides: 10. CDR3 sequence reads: CASSILARGQGPQHF. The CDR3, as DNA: TGTGCCAGTAGTATTCTTGCCAGGGGGCAAGGGCCCCAGCATTTT.

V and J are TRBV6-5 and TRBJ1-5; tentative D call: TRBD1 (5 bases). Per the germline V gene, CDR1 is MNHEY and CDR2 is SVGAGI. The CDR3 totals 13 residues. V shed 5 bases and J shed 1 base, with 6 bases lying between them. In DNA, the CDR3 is TGTGCCAGCAGTAGGGACAGCAATCAGCCCCAGCATTTT. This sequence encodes CASSRDSNQPQHF.

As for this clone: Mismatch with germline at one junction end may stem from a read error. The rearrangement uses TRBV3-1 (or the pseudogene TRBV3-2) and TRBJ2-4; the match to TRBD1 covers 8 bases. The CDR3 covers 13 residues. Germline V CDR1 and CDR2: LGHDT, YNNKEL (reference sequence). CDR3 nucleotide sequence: TGTGCCAGCAGCCAAGATCCGGGGACAGGTCCAAAATTC. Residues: CASSQDPGTGPKF.

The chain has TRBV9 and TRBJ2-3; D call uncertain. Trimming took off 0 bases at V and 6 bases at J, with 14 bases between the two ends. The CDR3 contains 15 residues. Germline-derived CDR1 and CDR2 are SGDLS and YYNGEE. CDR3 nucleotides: TGTGCCAGCAGCGTAGCGACAAGCAAGTCGGATACGCAGTATTTT. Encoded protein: CASSVATSKSDTQYF.

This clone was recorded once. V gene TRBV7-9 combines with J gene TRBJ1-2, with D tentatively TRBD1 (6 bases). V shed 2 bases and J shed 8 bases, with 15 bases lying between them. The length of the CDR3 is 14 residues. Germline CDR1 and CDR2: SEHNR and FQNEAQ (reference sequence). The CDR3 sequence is CASSLLDRDRGYTF. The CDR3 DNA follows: TGTGCCAGCAGCTTACTGGACAGAGACCGAGGCTACACCTTC.

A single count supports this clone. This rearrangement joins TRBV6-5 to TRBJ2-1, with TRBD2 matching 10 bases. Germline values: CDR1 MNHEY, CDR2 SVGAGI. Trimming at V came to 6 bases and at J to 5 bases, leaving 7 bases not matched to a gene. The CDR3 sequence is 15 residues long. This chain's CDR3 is CASRALAGGHNEQFF. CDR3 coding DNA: TGTGCCAGCAGAGCCTTAGCGGGGGGCCACAATGAGCAGTTCTTC.

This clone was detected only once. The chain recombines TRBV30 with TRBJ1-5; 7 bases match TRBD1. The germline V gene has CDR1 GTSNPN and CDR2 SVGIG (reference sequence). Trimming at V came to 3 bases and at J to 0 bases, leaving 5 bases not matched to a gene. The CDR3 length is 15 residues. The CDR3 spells CAWSDHRGSNQPQHF. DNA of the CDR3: TGTGCCTGGAGCGATCACAGGGGTAGCAATCAGCCCCAGCATTTT. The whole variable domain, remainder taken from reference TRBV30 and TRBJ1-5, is SQTIHQWPATLVQPVGSPLSLECTVEGTSNPNLYWYRQAAGRGLQLLFYSVGIGQISSEVPQNLSASRPQDRQFILSSKKLLLSDSGFYLCAWSDHRGSNQPQHFGDGTRLSIL.

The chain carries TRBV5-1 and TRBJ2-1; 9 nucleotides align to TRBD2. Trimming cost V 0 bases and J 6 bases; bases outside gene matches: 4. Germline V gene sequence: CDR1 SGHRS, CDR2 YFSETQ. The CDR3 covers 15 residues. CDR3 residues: CASSLERGVANEQFF. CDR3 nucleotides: TGCGCCAGCAGCTTGGAGCGGGGGGTGGCCAATGAGCAGTTCTTC.